This T cell receptor beta chain originates from a study of T cells after yellow fever vaccination. TCRdb ran MiXCR on the 5' RACE reads and lists one entry per CDR3 protein. Among a few hundred thousand distinct CDR3 sequences listed, roughly a fifth were seen once. CDR1 is SGHVS, CDR2 FNYEAQ, per germline. V lost 3 bases and J 0 bases, leaving 9 bases between the germline ends. The CDR3 consists of 14 residues. The V and J genes are TRBV7-6 and TRBJ2-7; D is unclear. The sample consisted of PBMCs, taken 15 days after the yellow fever booster vaccination. This TCR came from a man aged 30 to 39 who received the YFV17D yellow fever vaccine. Written as DNA, the CDR3 is TGTGCCAGCAGCTTTGGTCGGCACTCCTACGAGCAGTACTTC. As protein: CASSFGRHSYEQYF.